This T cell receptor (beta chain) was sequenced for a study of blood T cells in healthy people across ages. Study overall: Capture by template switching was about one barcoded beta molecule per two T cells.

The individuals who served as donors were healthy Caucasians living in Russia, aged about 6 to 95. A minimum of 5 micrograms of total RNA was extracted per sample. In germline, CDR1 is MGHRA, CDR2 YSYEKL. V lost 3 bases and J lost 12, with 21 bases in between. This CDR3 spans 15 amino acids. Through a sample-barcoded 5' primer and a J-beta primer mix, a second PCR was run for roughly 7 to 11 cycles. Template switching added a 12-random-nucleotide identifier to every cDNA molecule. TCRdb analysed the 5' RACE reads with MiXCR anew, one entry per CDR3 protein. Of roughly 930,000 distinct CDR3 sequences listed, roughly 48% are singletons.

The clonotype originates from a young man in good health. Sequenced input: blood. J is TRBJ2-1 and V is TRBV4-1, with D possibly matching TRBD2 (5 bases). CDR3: CASSQGDPDRTRQFF. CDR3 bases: TGCGCCAGCAGCCAGGGCGACCCAGACCGCACTAGGCAGTTCTTC.